Listed below are T cell receptor beta chains from one sample, sequenced in a study of blood T cell repertoires in COVID-19. Measured with immunoSEQ multiplex PCR; TCRdb has only the in-frame clones, and not every one. The sample consists of 150,000 to 200,000 clones, roughly nine tenths of them appearing once. Sequencing used peripheral blood. These receptors originate from a man between 65 and 85 years old with active or convalescent COVID-19. CDR3s include the opening cysteine and the closing phenylalanine or tryptophan. The D gene is left open where the match is weak. Size tells how often a clone was seen (once, few, many) or the class of an expanded clone, and some rows leave it out.

once TRBJ2-5 TRBV5-1 . TGCGCCAGCAGCTTGATCCAGCAAGAGACCCAGTACTTC CASSLIQQETQYF
. TRBJ1-2 TRBV15 . TGTGCCACCAGCAGAGATCGGGGGGTGCCCTATGGCTACACCTTC CATSRDRGVPYGYTF
. TRBJ1-5 TRBV5-1 TRBD1 TGCGCCAGCAGCCCCGGGACAGAGAATCAGCCCCAGCATTTT CASSPGTENQPQHF
. TRBJ2-7 TRBV7-9 TRBD1 TGTGCCAGCAGCTGGGGGACAGGGGGCTACGAGCAGTACTTC CASSWGTGGYEQYF
few TRBJ1-3 TRBV27 TRBD1 TGTGCCAGCAGTTTATCGGGGACAGAAACAAACACCATATATTTT CASSLSGTETNTIYF
. TRBJ2-7 TRBV2 . TGTGCCAGCAGTGAAGCGCGGGGCCGACCGTCCTACGAGCAGTACTTC CASSEARGRPSYEQYF
. TRBJ1-4 TRBV5-4 . TGTGCCAGCAGAGGGGGACCCGCAACTAATGAAAAACTGTTTTTT CASRGGPATNEKLFF
. TRBJ2-1 TRBV10-3 TRBD2 TGTGCCATCAGCGGACTAGCGGGAGTGAATGAGCAGTTCTTC CAISGLAGVNEQFF
. TRBJ1-1 TRBV5-5 . TGTGCCAGCAGCTGGGGACACAAGAACACTGAAGCTTTCTTT CASSWGHKNTEAFF
. TRBJ2-7 TRBV27 . TGTGCCAGCAGTTTCCAGGATTCCTACGAGCAGTACTTC CASSFQDSYEQYF
. TRBJ1-1 TRBV29-1 TRBD1 TGCAGCGTCTCATTACTTGTTGGGACAGGATTGAACACTGAAGCTTTCTTT CSVSLLVGTGLNTEAFF
. TRBJ2-4 TRBV19 TRBD1 TGTGCCAGCCGGGACAGGCTAGCCAAAAACATTCAGTACTTC CASRDRLAKNIQYF
. TRBJ2-7 TRBV20-1 . TGCAGTGCTAGTCGTAGCGGAGTTACGTTAACCCACGAGCAGTACTTC CSASRSGVTLTHEQYF
. TRBJ2-2 TRBV12-3/TRBV12-4 . TGTGCCAGCAGTTTCAGGAACACCGGGGAGCTGTTTTTT CASSFRNTGELFF
once TRBJ2-2 TRBV19 TRBD2 TGTGCCAGTAGTATAAGGTCACTAGCGGGAAACACCGGGGAGCTGTTTTTT CASSIRSLAGNTGELFF
. TRBJ2-3 TRBV7-9 TRBD2 TGTGCCAGCAGCTTAGGGGCTAGCGGGGATCGCACAGATACGCAGTATTTT CASSLGASGDRTDTQYF
. TRBJ1-3 TRBV27 TRBD1 TGTGCCAGCAGTTCAGGGGGCGGAAACACCATATATTTT CASSSGGGNTIYF
. TRBJ2-1 TRBV19 TRBD2 TGTGCCAGTAGTATTAATTGGCGGGGGGCGAGCTCCTACAATGAGCAGTTCTTC CASSINWRGASSYNEQFF
. TRBJ2-5 TRBV2 . TGTGCCAGCAGTGAAGGACACGAGGAGACCCAGTACTTC CASSEGHEETQYF